This TCR beta chain appears in the sequencing data of a study of T cells after yellow fever vaccination. Turning to the study itself: Low-cell-number fractions underwent preparation using SMART-Seq v4 Ultra Low Input. Study-wide results and limits: Subsequent to the booster, the majority of primary-vaccination clones reappeared (approximately 95% CD4, 88% CD8). Only a small proportion of the clonotypes turned up in both the CD4 and the CD8 compartments, likely arising from convergent recombination.

TCRdb re-analysed the 5' RACE reads in MiXCR, keeping a single row per CDR3 protein. The data show fewer than 400,000 distinct CDR3 sequences, around a tenth seen once. The CDR3 totals 14 residues. Trimming pared 5 bases from V and 3 bases from J, leaving 14 bases between. Looked up from germline, CDR1 is SGHRS and CDR2 is YFSETQ. The sample holds a few counts of this clonotype. The antigen is not known. The chain uses TRBV5-1 and TRBJ1-2; no clear D. This sequence was found in a man between 18 and 29 years old who received the YFV17D yellow fever vaccine. Here the sequenced sample was CD4+ T cells sorted from PBMCs, taken 45 days after the yellow fever booster vaccination. The CDR3 nucleotides read TGCGCCAGCAGACCCTACTCGTCCTACTATGGCTACACCTTC. Residues: CASRPYSSYYGYTF.